A selection of T cell receptor beta chains follows, all from one sample in a study of blood T cell repertoires in COVID-19. Sequencing was performed with immunoSEQ multiplex PCR; in TCRdb, only in-frame clones are kept and a portion is missing. The sample shows roughly 150,000 clones, 80% of them seen only once. Input material: peripheral blood. These receptors were taken from a man in his 60s with acute or convalescent COVID-19. The CDR3 runs from the conserved cysteine through the conserved F or W. D genes are given only for firm matches. Not all rows give a size; the values are once, few, many and, for expanded clones, a class.

D gene: -; clone size: -; J gene: TRBJ1-6; V gene: TRBV9; CDR3 protein: CASSGPTGRNSPLHF; CDR3 DNA: TGTGCCAGCAGCGGTCCGACAGGACGAAATTCACCCCTCCACTTT
D gene: -; clone size: -; J gene: TRBJ2-1; V gene: TRBV4-3; CDR3 protein: CASSQSGTRNNEQFF; CDR3 DNA: TGCGCCAGCAGCCAGTCCGGGACTCGAAACAATGAGCAGTTCTTC
D gene: -; clone size: -; J gene: TRBJ2-7; V gene: TRBV7-3; CDR3 protein: CASSLKAGPNEQYF; CDR3 DNA: TGTGCCAGCAGCTTAAAGGCAGGGCCCAACGAGCAGTACTTC
D gene: TRBD2; clone size: -; J gene: TRBJ2-3; V gene: TRBV3-1/TRBV3-2; CDR3 protein: CASSPQRGIDTQYF; CDR3 DNA: TGTGCCAGCAGTCCCCAGCGGGGGATAGATACGCAGTATTTT
D gene: TRBD1; clone size: -; J gene: TRBJ2-2; V gene: TRBV28; CDR3 protein: CASSSGQGVTGTGELFF; CDR3 DNA: TGTGCCAGCAGCTCAGGACAGGGGGTAACTGGCACCGGGGAGCTGTTTTTT
D gene: TRBD1; clone size: -; J gene: TRBJ2-7; V gene: TRBV4-3; CDR3 protein: CASSQYSGTGGYEQYF; CDR3 DNA: TGCGCCAGCAGCCAGTACTCCGGGACAGGGGGCTACGAGCAGTACTTC
D gene: TRBD1; clone size: -; J gene: TRBJ2-5; V gene: TRBV7-2; CDR3 protein: CASSRQGRETQYF; CDR3 DNA: TGTGCCAGCAGTCGACAGGGGCGGGAGACCCAGTACTTC
D gene: TRBD1; clone size: -; J gene: TRBJ2-7; V gene: TRBV5-4; CDR3 protein: CASSLQGAHEQYF; CDR3 DNA: TGTGCCAGCAGCTTACAGGGGGCCCACGAGCAGTACTTC
D gene: -; clone size: -; J gene: TRBJ1-1; V gene: TRBV27; CDR3 protein: CASSGGARGEAFF; CDR3 DNA: TGTGCCAGCAGCGGTGGGGCTAGGGGTGAAGCTTTCTTT
D gene: TRBD1; clone size: -; J gene: TRBJ1-6; V gene: TRBV5-1; CDR3 protein: CASSLEAGGNSPLHF; CDR3 DNA: TGCGCCAGCAGCTTGGAGGCAGGGGGGAATTCACCCCTCCACTTT
D gene: TRBD1; clone size: -; J gene: TRBJ1-4; V gene: TRBV9; CDR3 protein: CASSVGEGDRDEKLFF; CDR3 DNA: TGTGCCAGCAGCGTAGGAGAGGGGGACAGGGATGAAAAACTGTTTTTT
D gene: TRBD1; clone size: -; J gene: TRBJ2-2; V gene: TRBV5-1; CDR3 protein: CASSRQGQFITGELFF; CDR3 DNA: TGCGCCAGCAGCCGACAGGGCCAATTTATCACCGGGGAGCTGTTTTTT
D gene: TRBD1; clone size: -; J gene: TRBJ1-5; V gene: TRBV24-1; CDR3 protein: CATSDPGTGPNQPQHF; CDR3 DNA: TGTGCCACCAGTGACCCCGGGACAGGGCCCAATCAGCCCCAGCATTTT
D gene: -; clone size: once; J gene: TRBJ2-3; V gene: TRBV19; CDR3 protein: CATSQRKITDTQYF; CDR3 DNA: TGTGCTACCTCCCAGCGGAAGATCACAGATACGCAGTATTTT
D gene: -; clone size: -; J gene: TRBJ1-5; V gene: TRBV9; CDR3 protein: CASSVDEGEPQHF; CDR3 DNA: TGTGCCAGCAGCGTAGATGAAGGGGAGCCCCAGCATTTT
D gene: TRBD2; clone size: -; J gene: TRBJ2-5; V gene: TRBV6-6; CDR3 protein: CASRTGTSGRETQYF; CDR3 DNA: TGTGCCAGCAGGACCGGGACTAGCGGGAGAGAGACCCAGTACTTC
D gene: TRBD2; clone size: -; J gene: TRBJ2-5; V gene: TRBV10-3; CDR3 protein: CAISQRSGGQETQYF; CDR3 DNA: TGTGCCATCAGTCAGCGTAGCGGGGGCCAAGAGACCCAGTACTTC
D gene: TRBD1; clone size: -; J gene: TRBJ1-3; V gene: TRBV7-2; CDR3 protein: CASSPQQGARGNTIYF; CDR3 DNA: TGTGCCAGCAGCCCACAACAGGGGGCGCGTGGAAACACCATATATTTT
D gene: TRBD1; clone size: -; J gene: TRBJ1-5; V gene: TRBV7-8; CDR3 protein: CASSFATGGNQPQHF; CDR3 DNA: TGTGCCAGTAGCTTTGCGACAGGGGGCAATCAGCCCCAGCATTTT
D gene: -; clone size: -; J gene: TRBJ2-7; V gene: TRBV28; CDR3 protein: CASREGGSSYEQYF; CDR3 DNA: TGTGCCAGCAGGGAGGGGGGGAGCTCCTACGAGCAGTACTTC
D gene: TRBD1; clone size: -; J gene: TRBJ2-7; V gene: TRBV6-5; CDR3 protein: CASSYGTAFPYEQYF; CDR3 DNA: TGTGCCAGCAGTTATGGGACAGCCTTTCCTTACGAGCAGTACTTC
D gene: TRBD1; clone size: few; J gene: TRBJ1-5; V gene: TRBV6-5; CDR3 protein: CASRVGQGFNQPQHF; CDR3 DNA: TGTGCCAGCAGGGTAGGACAGGGCTTCAATCAGCCCCAGCATTTT
D gene: TRBD1; clone size: -; J gene: TRBJ1-6; V gene: TRBV6-5; CDR3 protein: CASSYFRQGNSPLHF; CDR3 DNA: TGTGCCAGCAGTTACTTTCGACAGGGAAATTCACCCCTCCACTTT
D gene: TRBD1; clone size: -; J gene: TRBJ2-1; V gene: TRBV19; CDR3 protein: CASSTRTGDNEQFF; CDR3 DNA: TGTGCCAGTAGTACCCGGACAGGGGACAATGAGCAGTTCTTC
D gene: TRBD1; clone size: -; J gene: TRBJ2-7; V gene: TRBV24-1; CDR3 protein: CATSDSGTGKTYEQYF; CDR3 DNA: TGTGCCACCAGTGATTCAGGGACAGGGAAGACCTACGAGCAGTACTTC
D gene: TRBD1; clone size: -; J gene: TRBJ1-4; V gene: TRBV10-3; CDR3 protein: CAISLLGGSSGEKLFF; CDR3 DNA: TGTGCCATCAGTCTTCTAGGGGGCAGTTCTGGTGAAAAACTGTTTTTT
D gene: -; clone size: -; J gene: TRBJ1-5; V gene: TRBV5-1; CDR3 protein: CASSLTGYQPQHF; CDR3 DNA: TGCGCCAGCAGCTTAACAGGGTATCAGCCCCAGCATTTT
D gene: -; clone size: -; J gene: TRBJ1-4; V gene: TRBV4-1; CDR3 protein: CASSQDRERGSNEKLFF; CDR3 DNA: TGCGCCAGCAGCCAAGATAGAGAAAGGGGGTCCAATGAAAAACTGTTTTTT
D gene: TRBD2; clone size: once; J gene: TRBJ2-7; V gene: TRBV7-2; CDR3 protein: CASSPSGGAPNYEQYF; CDR3 DNA: TGTGCCAGCAGCCCCTCGGGGGGGGCGCCCAACTACGAGCAGTACTTC